This TCR beta chain comes out of a study of cytomegalovirus exposure and HLA in healthy donors. Whole-study context: From 150 million to 200 million T cells, an earlier analysis saw 117 million unique TCR beta sequences. Study-wide points: Despite most TCR sequences being rare, some public TCRs occurred in many donors. The authors considered a cluster of highly shared sequence variants likely to be a sequencing artifact.

Use of 60 Vbeta and 13 Jbeta primers characterized the PCR. TCRdb's table, derived via immunoSEQ multiplex PCR, lists solely in-frame clones and lacks some. This sample yields 150,000 to 200,000 clones, of which around 79% are seen a single time; about 0.36% belongs to the top ten. Trimming took off 4 bases at V and 0 bases at J, with 16 bases between the two ends. Germline CDR1 is SGHRS and CDR2 is YFSETQ. This CDR3 has 17 amino acids. Comment on this clone: Its antigen is undetermined.

This sequence joins TRBV5-1 and TRBJ2-2; D remains unclear. The specimen was PBMCs. This clonotype was obtained from a male donor in good health and CMV-seropositive. CDR3 DNA: TGCGCCAGCAGCCGCACGCGAGGAGAAACGAACACCGGGGAGCTGTTTTTT. Translated: CASSRTRGETNTGELFF.